This T cell receptor (beta chain) stems from a study of blood T cell repertoires in COVID-19. Study-wide context: PBMCs, B-cell-depleted T cells, or T cells provided the cDNA or gDNA that made up the material.

V shed 10 bases and J 3 bases; nucleotides not matched to a gene: 10. The CDR3 extends over 15 amino acids. From germline, CDR1 is ENHRY and CDR2 SYGVKD. The assay was immunoSEQ multiplex PCR, and TCRdb's table has in-frame clones only and misses some. The sample yields tens of thousands of clones, about 90% seen once. This chain joins TRBV10-3 and TRBJ2-7; TRBD2 aligns across 12 bases. Specimen: peripheral blood. The TCR was taken from a woman between 65 and 79 years old with active COVID-19. The CDR3 bases are TGTGCCACCGACACTCTAGCGGGGGGGCGCTACGAGCAGTACTTC. Translating gives CATDTLAGGRYEQYF.